A selection of T cell receptor beta chains follows, all from one sample in a study of CD8+CD57+ T cells in acquired aplastic anemia. MiXCR, run by TCRdb on the reads, gives a single entry per CDR3 protein. The table records approximately 220,000 distinct CDR3 sequences, 47% of them present only once. Sequencing used sorted CD4+, CD8+, or CD8+CD57+ T cells (not recorded which) from PBMCs. The source is a human donor with aplastic anemia. Both conserved end residues are part of each CDR3. A D gene is named only where the DNA matches it firmly. Size is stated for part of the rows, as once, few or many counts, or as a class when the clone is expanded.

j_gene	abundance	v_gene	d_gene	CDR3nt	CDR3aa
TRBJ2-7	.	TRBV15	.	TGTGCCACCAGCAGAGATCCAGGGAGAGGAGAGCAGTACTTC	CATSRDPGRGEQYF
TRBJ2-7	few	TRBV16	TRBD1	TGTGCCAGCAGCCTTACTGGGACAGCTCGTGGGCTCGAGCAGTACTTC	CASSLTGTARGLEQYF
TRBJ2-5	.	TRBV9	TRBD1	TGTGCCAGCAGCGGAGGGAGGGGACAGGGTGGACTAGAGACCCAGTACTTC	CASSGGRGQGGLETQYF
TRBJ2-5	many	TRBV7-8	.	TGTGCCAGCAGCCCTCCTCAGACGGGGACCCAGTACTTC	CASSPPQTGTQYF
TRBJ1-1	.	TRBV19	TRBD1	TGTGCCAGTAGTCCCGGGACAGACACTGAAGCTTTCTTT	CASSPGTDTEAFF
TRBJ1-1	many	TRBV24-1	.	TGTGCCACCAGGGGCTACGATGAGACTGAAGCTTTCTTT	CATRGYDETEAFF
TRBJ1-6	.	TRBV24-1	.	TGTGCCAGGACAAATTCACCCCTCCACTTT	CARTNSPLHF
TRBJ2-3	.	TRBV7-9	.	TGTGCCAGCAGCTTGGGGGGACTTTTGACAGATACGCAGTATTTT	CASSLGGLLTDTQYF
TRBJ2-1	.	TRBV7-9	TRBD2	TGTGCCAGCAGCCCAGTGCTGGGATCGGGAGGTACCTACAATGAGCAGTTCTTC	CASSPVLGSGGTYNEQFF
TRBJ2-5	.	TRBV6-2/TRBV6-3	TRBD2	TGTGCCAGCAGTTACATTAGCGGGAGGGCTGAAGAGACCCAGTACTTC	CASSYISGRAEETQYF
TRBJ1-5	.	TRBV10-3	.	TGTGCCATCAAGACTGGCAGAAATGATCAGCCCCAGCGTTTT	CAIKTGRNDQPQRF
TRBJ1-1	.	TRBV6-2/TRBV6-3	.	TGTGCCAGCAGTCAAAAAATAGTGGTTGAAGCTTTCTTT	CASSQKIVVEAFF
TRBJ1-2	.	TRBV20-1	.	TGCAGTGCTTGGGGTGGCAGTGGTGGGGGATATGGCTACACCTTC	CSAWGGSGGGYGYTF
TRBJ2-3	many	TRBV7-6	TRBD2	TGTGCCAGCAGCCCCGTACCGGGACTAGCGGGAGCAGATACGCAGTATTTT	CASSPVPGLAGADTQYF
TRBJ1-1	.	TRBV5-4	.	TGTGCCAGCAGCTTAGTGGGGAGGGTCACTGAAGCTTTCTTT	CASSLVGRVTEAFF
TRBJ1-1	.	TRBV10-2	.	TGCGCTAGCAGTGGATGGGCTAACACTGAAGCTTTCTTT	CASSGWANTEAFF
TRBJ1-1	medium-sized	TRBV7-6	.	TGTGCCAGCAGCTTACGGGGGGCCAACATGGAAACTGAAGCTTTCTTT	CASSLRGANMETEAFF
TRBJ1-6	.	TRBV20-1	.	TGCAGTGCTAGACGGGGGTATAATTCACCCCTCCACTTT	CSARRGYNSPLHF
TRBJ1-5	few	TRBV28	.	TGTGCCAGCAGTACTGACAGAAACAATCAGCCCCAGCATTTT	CASSTDRNNQPQHF
TRBJ1-2	many	TRBV7-9	.	TGTGCCAGCAGCTTTTTCCGACGGCGGGAAAACTATGGCTACACCTTC	CASSFFRRRENYGYTF
TRBJ2-7	.	TRBV19	.	TGTGCAAGGACAGAGCAAGACTACGAGCAGTACTTC	CARTEQDYEQYF
TRBJ2-1	.	TRBV29-1	TRBD1	TGCAGCTTGGTTGGGGCGGTGGGACAGGGATACAATGAGCAGTTCTTC	CSLVGAVGQGYNEQFF
TRBJ2-3	many	TRBV9	TRBD2	TGTGCCAGCAGCGTTACTAGCGGGAGAACAGATACGCAGTATTTT	CASSVTSGRTDTQYF
TRBJ1-2	.	TRBV7-8	TRBD1	TGTGCCAGCAGCTTCGACAGGGAGATGGGCTACACCTTC	CASSFDREMGYTF
TRBJ2-1	.	TRBV9	TRBD2	TGTGCCAGCAGCGATCCGGGGGAGTTGGCGGGGGGGGGTTTCGTTTACAATGAGCAGTTCTTC	CASSDPGELAGGGFVYNEQFF
TRBJ1-1	.	TRBV20-1	TRBD1	TGCAGTTCCGGGACAGGGGCAACTGAAGCTTTCTTT	CSSGTGATEAFF
TRBJ2-1	.	TRBV7-7	TRBD1	TGTGCTAGCAGCTTAGGCAGGGGGCTCAATGAGCAGTTCTTC	CASSLGRGLNEQFF
TRBJ2-7	.	TRBV20-1	TRBD2	TGCAGTGCCGACGGACTAGCGGGGACCTACGAGCAGTACTTC	CSADGLAGTYEQYF
TRBJ1-1	many	TRBV20-1	.	TGCAGTGCTAGACCCCGGGCCAGCATGAACACTGAAGCTTTCTTT	CSARPRASMNTEAFF
TRBJ2-7	.	TRBV2	.	TGTGCCAGCAGTGTGGGAGACCCGCGGGACGAGCAGTACTTC	CASSVGDPRDEQYF
TRBJ1-6	.	TRBV19	TRBD1	TGTGCCAGTACCACGGCAGGGGGCGCGAGTAATTCACCCCTCCACTTT	CASTTAGGASNSPLHF
TRBJ1-1	.	TRBV4-3	TRBD1	TGCGCCAGCAGCCAGGACAGGGGGCTTAACACTGAAGCTTTCTTT	CASSQDRGLNTEAFF
TRBJ2-6	.	TRBV5-5	.	TGTGCCAGCCTTAGTCTCTCTGGGGCCAACGTCCTGACTTTC	CASLSLSGANVLTF
TRBJ1-6	.	TRBV4-2	TRBD1	TGTGCCAGCAGTGGTTACAGGACAGGGATATCACCCCTCCACTTT	CASSGYRTGISPLHF
TRBJ1-5	many	TRBV12-3/TRBV12-4	.	TGTGCCAGCTCTCGGGTTGGGCCCCAGCATTTT	CASSRVGPQHF
TRBJ2-5	few	TRBV5-1	.	TGCGCCAGCAGCCAAAGCCGGGACGCAGAGACCCAGTACTTC	CASSQSRDAETQYF
TRBJ1-2	.	TRBV20-1	.	TGCAGTGCTAGCAGGTCAGGAGATGGCTACACCTTC	CSASRSGDGYTF
TRBJ1-1	.	TRBV9	.	TGTGCCAGCAGCGTGGATGGGGGCACTGAAGCTTTCTTT	CASSVDGGTEAFF
TRBJ1-1	many	TRBV10-3	TRBD1	TGTGCCATCAGTGGGACAGGGGAGACCTTGAACACTGAAGCTTTCTTT	CAISGTGETLNTEAFF
TRBJ2-7	.	TRBV30	.	TGTGCCTGGAGTGACTCTAGCCACTACGAGCAGTACTTC	CAWSDSSHYEQYF
TRBJ2-7	many	TRBV19	TRBD1	TGTGCCAGTAGCCGTAGACAGGGAACCTACGAGCAGTACTTC	CASSRRQGTYEQYF
TRBJ1-5	few	TRBV6-2/TRBV6-3	.	TGTGCCAGCAGTAGTGGGGTGGGACGCAATCAGCCCCAGCATTTT	CASSSGVGRNQPQHF
TRBJ1-2	.	TRBV2	.	TGTGCCAGCAGTTCCCGGACAGACTATGGCTACACCTTC	CASSSRTDYGYTF
TRBJ1-5	.	TRBV7-9	TRBD1	TGTGCCAGCAGCCCACAACCGGGACAGGGGGCCAATCAGCCCCAGCATTTT	CASSPQPGQGANQPQHF
TRBJ1-6	many	TRBV7-2	.	TGTGCCAGCAGCTACACAACAGGCGGTGGGTCACCCCTCCACTTT	CASSYTTGGGSPLHF
TRBJ2-3	.	TRBV7-9	TRBD1	TGTGCCAGCAGCGTTGGCCTGAGGGACAGGGACCCAGATACGCAGTATTTT	CASSVGLRDRDPDTQYF
TRBJ2-7	.	TRBV6-4	.	TGTGCCAGCAGTGACAGAGCCAAGGGGCAGTACTTC	CASSDRAKGQYF
TRBJ2-7	.	TRBV28	.	TGTGCCAGCAGCCGTCTTTCCGACCAGTACTACGAGCAGTACTTC	CASSRLSDQYYEQYF
TRBJ1-5	many	TRBV6-5	.	TGTGCCAGCAGTTCGATCGACAGCCGGTCCCAGCATTTT	CASSSIDSRSQHF
TRBJ1-1	many	TRBV20-1	.	TGCAGTGCTCTTGGGGCCAGGGAAACTGAAGCTTTCTTT	CSALGARETEAFF
TRBJ1-6	.	TRBV2	TRBD1	TGTGCCAGCAGCGGGACAGGGGATAGCAATTCACCCCTCCACTTT	CASSGTGDSNSPLHF
TRBJ1-1	many	TRBV19	.	TGTGCCAGTAGTATAGTGGGGGGTTCTGAAGCTTTCTTT	CASSIVGGSEAFF
TRBJ2-7	.	TRBV7-7	.	TGTGCTAGCAGCTTAGGGCACCGCGGGGAGCAGTACTTC	CASSLGHRGEQYF
TRBJ2-3	.	TRBV2	.	TGTGCCAGCAAGGGGGGGGCGCGGACAGATACGCAGTATTTT	CASKGGARTDTQYF
TRBJ2-2	.	TRBV20-1	.	TGCAGTGCTAGAGTGGCCGGGGAGCTGTTTTTT	CSARVAGELFF